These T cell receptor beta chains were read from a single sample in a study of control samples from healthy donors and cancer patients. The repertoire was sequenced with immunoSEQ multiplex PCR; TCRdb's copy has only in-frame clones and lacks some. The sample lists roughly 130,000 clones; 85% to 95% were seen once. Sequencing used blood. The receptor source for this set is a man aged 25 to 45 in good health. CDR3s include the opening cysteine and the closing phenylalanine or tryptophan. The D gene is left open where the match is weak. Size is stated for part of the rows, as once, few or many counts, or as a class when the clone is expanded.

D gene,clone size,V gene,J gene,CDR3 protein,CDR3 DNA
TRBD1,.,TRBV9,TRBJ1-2,CASSAPDRGGNYGYTF,TGTGCCAGCAGCGCCCCGGACAGGGGAGGTAACTATGGCTACACCTTC
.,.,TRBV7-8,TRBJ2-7,CASSWGLTYEQYF,TGTGCCAGCAGCTGGGGACTTACCTACGAGCAGTACTTC
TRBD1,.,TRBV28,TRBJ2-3,CASSSWDSVRPDTQYF,TGTGCCAGCAGTTCGTGGGACAGCGTCCGCCCAGATACGCAGTATTTT
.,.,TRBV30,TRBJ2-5,CAWSGGLAGPGTQYF,TGTGCCTGGAGTGGGGGGCTGGCGGGGCCCGGGACCCAGTACTTC
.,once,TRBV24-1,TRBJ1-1,CATRSSGNTEAFF,TGTGCCACCAGGTCATCCGGGAACACTGAAGCTTTCTTT
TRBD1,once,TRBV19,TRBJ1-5,CASRPGQQANQPQHF,TGTGCCAGTAGGCCGGGACAGCAAGCCAATCAGCCCCAGCATTTT
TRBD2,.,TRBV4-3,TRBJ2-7,CASSLLFSGGGSYEQYF,TGCGCCAGCAGCCTCCTCTTTAGCGGGGGAGGGTCCTACGAGCAGTACTTC
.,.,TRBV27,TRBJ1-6,CASSYGGLYNSPLHF,TGTGCCAGCAGTTATGGGGGCCTCTATAATTCACCCCTCCACTTT
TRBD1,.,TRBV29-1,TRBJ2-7,CSATMTGRYEQYF,TGCAGCGCCACTATGACAGGGCGCTACGAGCAGTACTTC
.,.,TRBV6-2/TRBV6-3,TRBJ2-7,CASSSGQSRSSYEQYF,TGTGCCAGCAGTTCCGGACAGTCCAGGAGCTCCTACGAGCAGTACTTC
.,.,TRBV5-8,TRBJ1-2,CASSLDRRGVYGYTF,TGTGCCAGCAGCTTGGACAGACGAGGGGTTTATGGCTACACCTTC
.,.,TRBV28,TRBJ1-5,CASSLGLPNQPQHF,TGTGCCAGCAGTTTGGGACTGCCTAATCAGCCCCAGCATTTT
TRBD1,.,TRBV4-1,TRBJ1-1,CASSQEPTGYSAEAFF,TGCGCCAGCAGCCAAGAGCCGACAGGGTATAGCGCTGAAGCTTTCTTT
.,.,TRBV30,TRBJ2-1,CAWSTSYHEQFF,TGTGCCTGGAGTACGTCTTACCATGAGCAGTTCTTC
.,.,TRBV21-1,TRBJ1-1,CASSDLTGPNTEAFF,TGTGCCAGCAGCGACTTGACAGGGCCGAACACTGAAGCTTTCTTT
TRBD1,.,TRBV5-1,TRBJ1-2,CASSLTGGNGYTF,TGCGCCAGCAGCTTAACAGGGGGCAATGGCTACACCTTC
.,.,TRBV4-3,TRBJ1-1,CASSQDRFPYSF,TGCGCCAGCAGCCAAGATCGGTTTCCCTACAGCTTT
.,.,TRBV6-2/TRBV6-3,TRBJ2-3,CASSIPSGGTDTQYF,TGTGCCAGCAGTATCCCTTCGGGGGGCACAGATACGCAGTATTTT
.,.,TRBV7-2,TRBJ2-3,CASSLAGVNTQYF,TGTGCCAGCAGCTTAGCGGGGGTGAATACGCAGTATTTT
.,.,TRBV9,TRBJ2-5,CASSVGTVEEGETQYF,TGTGCCAGCAGCGTAGGGACAGTGGAGGAAGGGGAGACCCAGTACTTC
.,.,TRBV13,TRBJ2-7,CASSLKGIYEQYF,TGTGCCAGCAGCTTAAAGGGGATCTACGAGCAGTACTTC
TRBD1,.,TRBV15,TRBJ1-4,CATSRDPQTGLRTNEKLFF,TGTGCCACCAGCAGAGATCCTCAGACAGGGTTAAGAACTAATGAAAAACTGTTTTTT